Sequencing of this T cell receptor beta chain was carried out in a study of cytomegalovirus exposure and HLA in healthy donors. The PCR ran on 60 Vbeta and 13 Jbeta primers. This table comes from immunoSEQ multiplex PCR, and its TCRdb copy is limited to in-frame clones, with some not included. The sample lists 100,000 to 150,000 clones; 70% to 80% were seen once. There are 11 residues in the CDR3. V lost 7 bases and J lost 8, with 8 bases in between. The germline CDR1 and CDR2 sequences are SEHNR and FQNEAQ (reference sequence). The material sequenced was PBMCs. This receptor was taken from a man aged 50 or older in good health and CMV-seronegative. The rearrangement links TRBV7-9 to TRBJ2-2; D uncertain. The CDR3 DNA is TGTGCCAGCACACATTCGGGGGAGCTGTTTTTT. It encodes CASTHSGELFF.